The rows below give T cell receptor beta chains drawn from one sample of a study of T cell clusters in autoimmune cytopenias. Each CDR3 protein gets one entry in TCRdb, which reprocessed the multiplex PCR reads and gives no DNA. This table lists 500 to 650 distinct CDR3 sequences. The material sequenced was peripheral blood. The receptors here all came from a human donor with an autoimmune cytopenia or autoimmune hepatitis (not recorded which). Each CDR3 is given with its conserved first and last residue. The size of a clone is reported for some rows only, either as once, few or many, or as a class for expanded clones.

TRBV9,NA,TRBJ2-3,CASSVGSGGSTDTQYF
TRBV30,NA,TRBJ1-4,CAWSTQVTNEKLFF
TRBV30,NA,TRBJ1-6,CAWRRGRLGNSPLHF
TRBV30,medium-sized,TRBJ2-1,CASSLLGQGANEQFF
TRBV4-2,NA,TRBJ2-3,CASSQDGGGSGDTQYF
TRBV6-1,NA,TRBJ1-2,CASRGRYRPANYGYTF
TRBV10-3,NA,TRBJ2-2,CAISERLAGGPSTGELFF
TRBV18,medium-sized,TRBJ2-2,CASSPGTPGTGELFF
TRBV6-2/TRBV6-3,medium-sized,TRBJ2-5,CASSGLDREETQYF
TRBV6-5,medium-sized,TRBJ2-3,CASSYSTGADTQYF
TRBV9,NA,TRBJ2-5,CASSVGQAGETQYF
TRBV29-1,large,TRBJ2-3,CSVRRTDTQYF
TRBV29-1,medium-sized,TRBJ2-7,CSVVPRDTFYEQYF
TRBV6-2/TRBV6-3,medium-sized,TRBJ2-7,CASSYPDGASYEQYF
TRBV5-5,NA,TRBJ2-1,CASSFTQYGFDEQFF
TRBV12-3/TRBV12-4,medium-sized,TRBJ2-5,CASSLGAGGETQYF
TRBV6-6,medium-sized,TRBJ1-5,CASSYSSRTRYSNQPQHF
TRBV6-5,medium-sized,TRBJ1-2,CASTLLAGDYGYTF
TRBV27,medium-sized,TRBJ2-1,CASYHLAGGFF
TRBV10-3,medium-sized,TRBJ1-2,CAISESTSPTYGYTF
TRBV20-1,medium-sized,TRBJ2-5,CSARDFTSPRYQETQYF
TRBV6-2/TRBV6-3,medium-sized,TRBJ2-7,CASSQPDGSSYEQYF
TRBV19,NA,TRBJ1-1,CASSGMDRGLDEAFF
TRBV9,large,TRBJ2-1,CASSPSGTNNEQFF